What follows is one TCR beta chain and its context. Its antigen is unknown. The sample comes from a study of cytomegalovirus exposure and HLA in healthy donors. Study-wide results and limits: Later analysis suggested most CMV-associated TCR beta chains were HLA-restricted. Rarity marked most TCR sequences, yet some public TCRs occurred in many donors. In a later analysis, at a false discovery rate of 0.05, approximately 16,000 TCR beta sequences matched HLA alleles.

The PCR ran on 60 Vbeta and 13 Jbeta primers. Method: immunoSEQ multiplex PCR; TCRdb's copy keeps in-frame clones and lacks some. In the table there are about 190,000 clones, around 79% of which are singletons. V was pared by 2 bases and J by 10 bases, with 13 bases between. Germline V gives CDR1 SGHRS, CDR2 YFSETQ. This CDR3 has 14 residues. The receptor was isolated from a woman aged 45 to 65 in good health and CMV-seronegative. The sequencing sample was made of PBMCs. V usage is TRBV5-1 and J usage is TRBJ1-6; D not resolved. This chain's CDR3 is CASSLDGGWSPLHF. For the CDR3, the DNA is TGCGCCAGCAGCTTAGATGGCGGTTGGTCACCCCTCCACTTT.